These 10 T cell receptor beta chains were sequenced from one sample in a study of blood T cell repertoires in COVID-19. Libraries were prepared by immunoSEQ multiplex PCR; TCRdb keeps only in-frame clonotypes and omits some of them. The sample contains 150,000 to 180,000 clones, about four fifths of which appear only once. The sample comprised peripheral blood. All receptors come from a woman in her sixties with acute or convalescent COVID-19.

This clone appeared a few times. This chain joins TRBV5-5 and TRBJ1-2; tentatively, D is TRBD1 (6 bases). Germline CDR1 and CDR2: SGHKS and YYEKEE (reference sequence). This CDR3 has 15 amino acids. Trimming shortened V by 4 bases and J by 8 bases, and 21 bases separated the two germline ends. The CDR3, as DNA: TGTGCCAGCAGCCACCGGGACACATCTAGCCTGGGCTACACCTTC. This gives the protein CASSHRDTSSLGYTF.

DNA of the CDR3: TGTGCCAGCGACGGGGACAACTCCTACGAGCAGTACTTC. It translates to CASDGDNSYEQYF. This sequence joins TRBV6-5 and TRBJ2-7; a possible D gene is TRBD1 (6 bases). In germline, CDR1 is MNHEY, CDR2 SVGAGI. Trimming removed 8 bases from V and 0 bases from J, with 11 bases in between. The CDR3 spans 13 residues.

This sequence joins TRBV5-1 and TRBJ2-3; D is unresolved. Deletions cut 0 bases from V and 0 bases from J, with 8 bases between. Looked up from germline, CDR1 is SGHRS and CDR2 is YFSETQ. The CDR3 sequence is 15 residues long. The CDR3 DNA sequence: TGCGCCAGCAGCTTGGCCCTAGACAGCACAGATACGCAGTATTTT. Translated: CASSLALDSTDTQYF.

V usage is TRBV28 and J usage is TRBJ2-7; no definite D call. This CDR3 is 13 amino acids long. V lost 3 bases and J lost 3, with 9 bases in between. The germline V gene encodes CDR1 MDHEN and CDR2 SYDVKM. The CDR3, as DNA: TGTGCCAGCAGTTTTGGTAAGCTCTACGAGCAGTACGTC. This sequence encodes CASSFGKLYEQYV.

This clone appeared a few times. The chain recombines TRBV3-1 (or the pseudogene TRBV3-2) with TRBJ2-3; 11 nucleotides line up with TRBD2. The germline V gene has CDR1 LGHDT and CDR2 YNNKEL (reference sequence). The CDR3 covers 18 residues. After removal of 2 bases from V and 2 bases from J, the junction contained 9 bases not matched to a gene. CDR3 bases: TGTGCCAGCAGCCAAAGCCTAGCGGGGGGAGGCATCACAGATACGCAGTATTTT. Residues: CASSQSLAGGGITDTQYF.

The chain recombines TRBV6-5 with TRBJ1-6, with 12 nucleotides matching TRBD1. Germline V gene sequence: CDR1 MNHEY, CDR2 SVGAGI. J was trimmed by 9 bases and V by 6 bases; bases with no gene match: 6. CDR3 length: 15 amino acids. CDR3 sequence reads: CASRGQGALGSPLHF. CDR3 DNA sequence: TGTGCCAGCAGGGGACAGGGGGCGCTGGGTTCACCCCTCCACTTT.

The chain recombines TRBV19 with TRBJ2-1, with 11 bases that match TRBD2. The CDR3 covers 12 residues. Looked up from germline, CDR1 is LNHDA and CDR2 is SQIVND (reference sequence). The V segment lost 5 bases and the J segment 16 bases; nucleotides outside the gene matches: 7. Written as DNA, the CDR3 is TGTGCCAGTAGTTACCTAGCGGGGGGACAATTCTTC. It codes for CASSYLAGGQFF.

This clone was counted a single time. This chain connects TRBV30 to TRBJ2-2, with 10 positions matching TRBD2. Germline V CDR1 and CDR2: GTSNPN, SVGIG (reference sequence). This CDR3 spans 16 amino acids. V shed 5 bases and J 3 bases; nucleotides not matched to a gene: 9. The CDR3 region has the DNA TGTGCCTGGGGTTCTAGCGGGGGCCGTTACACCGGGGAGCTGTTTTTT. Protein sequence: CAWGSSGGRYTGELFF.

This chain connects TRBV11-2 to TRBJ2-7, with 10 bases fitting TRBD2. The ends lost 6 bases at V and 3 bases at J; junction bases unmatched: 5. The CDR3 totals 14 residues. Per germline, CDR1 SGHAT and CDR2 FQNNGV. CDR3 DNA: TGTGCCAGCAGTACGAGCGGGGGGGGCTACGAGCAGTACTTC. The encoded protein is CASSTSGGGYEQYF. Using reference TRBV11-2 and TRBJ2-7 for the parts outside the CDR3, the full variable domain is EAGVAQSPRYKIIEKRQSVAFWCNPISGHATLYWYQQILGQGPKLLIQFQNNGVVDDSQLPKDRFSAERLKGVDSTLKIQPAKLEDSAVYLCASSTSGGGYEQYFGPGTRLTVT.

The V and J genes are TRBV5-1 and TRBJ1-1, with TRBD1 identical over 7 bases. The J segment lost 4 bases and the V segment lost 6 bases, leaving 9 bases of the junction unmatched. In germline, CDR1 is SGHRS, CDR2 YFSETQ. The CDR3 has 14 residues. CDR3: CASTFKAGGTEAFF. CDR3 sequence (DNA): TGCGCCAGCACCTTTAAGGCAGGGGGCACTGAAGCTTTCTTT. The full variable domain, its missing parts supplied by reference TRBV5-1 and TRBJ1-1, is KAGVTQTPRYLIKTRGQQVTLSCSPISGHRSVSWYQQTPGQGLQFLFEYFSETQRNKGNFPGRFSGRQFSNSRSEMNVSTLELGDSALYLCASTFKAGGTEAFFGQGTRLTVV.